These T cell receptor beta chains were read from a single sample in a study of T cell clones after liver transplantation. Sequencing was performed with immunoSEQ multiplex PCR; in TCRdb, only in-frame clones are kept and a portion is missing. There are some 61,000 clones in the sample; around 70% occur only once, and around 9.1% lies in the top ten. Source: CD4+ T cells from blood, taken at the 22-month timepoint. The receptors here all came from a human patient who received a liver transplant. T cells may partly derive from the graft donor. CDR3s include the opening cysteine and the closing phenylalanine or tryptophan. Fields, in order: clone size, V gene, D gene, J gene, CDR3 DNA, CDR3 protein. D genes are given only for firm matches. Size is stated for part of the rows, as once, few or many counts, or as a class when the clone is expanded.

medium-sized,TRBV6-5,NA,TRBJ1-2,TGTGCCAGCAGTTACGAAGGTGGCTACACCTTC,CASSYEGGYTF
NA,TRBV28,NA,TRBJ1-1,TGTGCCACTAAACAGGAAGCGAACACTGAAGCTTTCTTT,CATKQEANTEAFF
NA,TRBV7-2,NA,TRBJ2-3,TGTGCCAGCAGCTTAGTGGGCACAGATACGCAGTATTTT,CASSLVGTDTQYF
once,TRBV5-1,TRBD1,TRBJ2-5,TGCGCCAGCAGCTTTGAGGGGGCCTATTTGGAGACCCAGTACTTC,CASSFEGAYLETQYF
few,TRBV5-1,TRBD2,TRBJ2-1,TGCGCCAGCAGTCCCAGCGGGGGGGCTGGCTACAATGAGCAGTTCTTC,CASSPSGGAGYNEQFF
few,TRBV4-2,TRBD2,TRBJ2-2,TGTGCCAGCAGCCAAGATCGGGGGGGCAGGGAGCTGTTTTTT,CASSQDRGGRELFF
NA,TRBV9,TRBD1,TRBJ2-7,TGTGCCAGCAGCCCCCGGACAGGGCGCGACGAGCAGTACTTC,CASSPRTGRDEQYF
NA,TRBV29-1,NA,TRBJ2-1,TGCAGCGGGGGGGCTAGGAATGAGCAGTTCTTC,CSGGARNEQFF
few,TRBV6-5,NA,TRBJ1-1,TGTGCCAGCAGTTATCCGGGCAGGGCTAACACTGAAGCTTTCTTT,CASSYPGRANTEAFF
NA,TRBV4-2,NA,TRBJ2-2,TGTGCCAGCAGCCAAGATAAGAAGGGGAACCCTAACACCGGGGAGCTGTTTTTT,CASSQDKKGNPNTGELFF
NA,TRBV27,NA,TRBJ1-6,TGTGCCAGCACCTTAGGGTACGGTAATTCACCCCTCCACTTT,CASTLGYGNSPLHF
few,TRBV23-1,TRBD2,TRBJ2-3,TGCGCCAGCAGTCGGCTAGCGGGGGCCCAGCGTGGCACAGATACGCAGTATTTT,CASSRLAGAQRGTDTQYF
NA,TRBV30,NA,TRBJ1-1,TGTGCCTGGAAACAGGCGAGGAACACTGAAGCTTTCTTT,CAWKQARNTEAFF